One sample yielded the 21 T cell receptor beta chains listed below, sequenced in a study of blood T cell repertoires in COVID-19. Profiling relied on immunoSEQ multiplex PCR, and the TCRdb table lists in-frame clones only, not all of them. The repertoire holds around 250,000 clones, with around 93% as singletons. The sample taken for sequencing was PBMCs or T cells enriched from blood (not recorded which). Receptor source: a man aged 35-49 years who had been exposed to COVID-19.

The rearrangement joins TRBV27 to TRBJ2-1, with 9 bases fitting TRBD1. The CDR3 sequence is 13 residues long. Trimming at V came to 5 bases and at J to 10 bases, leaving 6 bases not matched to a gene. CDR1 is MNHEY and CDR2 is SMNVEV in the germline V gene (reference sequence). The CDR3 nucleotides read TGTGCCAGCAGTCAACAGGGGGCCGTCGAGCAGTTCTTC. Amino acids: CASSQQGAVEQFF.

CDR3: CASSLRVTSASKGEQYF. DNA for the CDR3: TGTGCCAGCAGCTTAAGGGTGACTAGCGCCAGCAAGGGGGAGCAGTACTTC. The genes are TRBV7-2 and TRBJ2-7, with TRBD2 matching 8 bases. Per the germline V gene, CDR1 is SGHTA and CDR2 is FQGNSA. CDR3 length: 17 residues. Trimming cost V 2 bases and J 7 bases; bases outside gene matches: 16.

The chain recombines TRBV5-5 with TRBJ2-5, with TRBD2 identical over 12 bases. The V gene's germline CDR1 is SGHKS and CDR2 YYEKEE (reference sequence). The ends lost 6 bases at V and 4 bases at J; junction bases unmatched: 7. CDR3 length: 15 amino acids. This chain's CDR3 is CASTLLAGGGETQYF. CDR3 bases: TGTGCCAGCACCCTCCTAGCGGGAGGGGGAGAGACCCAGTACTTC.

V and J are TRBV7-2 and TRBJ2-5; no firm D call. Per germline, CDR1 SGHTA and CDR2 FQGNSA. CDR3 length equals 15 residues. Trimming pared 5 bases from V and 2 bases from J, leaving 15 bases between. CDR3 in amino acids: CASSPTSGGQETQYF. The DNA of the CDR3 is TGTGCCAGCAGCCCGACTTCGGGTGGGCAAGAGACCCAGTACTTC.

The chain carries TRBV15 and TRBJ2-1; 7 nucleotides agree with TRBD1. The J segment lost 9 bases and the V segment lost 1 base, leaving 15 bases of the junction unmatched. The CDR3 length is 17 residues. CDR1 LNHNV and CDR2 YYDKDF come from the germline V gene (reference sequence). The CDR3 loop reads CATSRGIVRQGHGEQFF. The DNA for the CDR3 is TGTGCCACCAGCAGAGGTATTGTGAGACAGGGTCATGGTGAGCAGTTCTTC.

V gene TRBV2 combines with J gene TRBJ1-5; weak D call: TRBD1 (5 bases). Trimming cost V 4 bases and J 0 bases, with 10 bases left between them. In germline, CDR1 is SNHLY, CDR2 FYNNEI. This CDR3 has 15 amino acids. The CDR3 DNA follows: TGTGCCAGCAGTGGGGCAGGGTCTAGCAATCAGCCCCAGCATTTT. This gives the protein CASSGAGSSNQPQHF.

CDR3 protein: CASSQPGQGSPDTQYF. The CDR3 DNA reads TGTGCCAGCAGCCAACCTGGCCAGGGGAGCCCAGATACGCAGTATTTT. This rearrangement joins TRBV14 to TRBJ2-3; D perhaps matches TRBD1 (6 bases). The CDR3 has 16 amino acids. CDR1 and CDR2 from the germline V gene are SGHDN and FVKESK. V was cut by 2 bases and J by 4 bases, with 16 bases left in between.

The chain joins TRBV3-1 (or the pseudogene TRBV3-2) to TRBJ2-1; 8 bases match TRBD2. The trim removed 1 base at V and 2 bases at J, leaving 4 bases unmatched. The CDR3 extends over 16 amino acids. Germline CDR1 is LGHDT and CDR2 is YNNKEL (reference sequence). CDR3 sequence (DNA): TGTGCCAGCAGCCAAGGGGGCGGGAGGACCTACAATGAGCAGTTCTTC. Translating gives CASSQGGGRTYNEQFF.

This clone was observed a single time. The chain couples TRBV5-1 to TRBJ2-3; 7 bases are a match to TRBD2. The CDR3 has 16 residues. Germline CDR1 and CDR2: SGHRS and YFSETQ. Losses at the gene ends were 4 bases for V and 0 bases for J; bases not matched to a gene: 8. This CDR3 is CASSPGLTTSTDTQYF. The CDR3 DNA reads TGCGCCAGCAGCCCGGGACTAACCACTAGCACAGATACGCAGTATTTT.

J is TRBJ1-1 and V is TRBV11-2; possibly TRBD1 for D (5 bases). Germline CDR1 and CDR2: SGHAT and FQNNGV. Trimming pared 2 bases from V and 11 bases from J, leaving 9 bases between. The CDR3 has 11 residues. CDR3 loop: CASSLSGPAFF. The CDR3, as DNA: TGTGCCAGCAGCTTATCAGGGCCGGCTTTCTTT.

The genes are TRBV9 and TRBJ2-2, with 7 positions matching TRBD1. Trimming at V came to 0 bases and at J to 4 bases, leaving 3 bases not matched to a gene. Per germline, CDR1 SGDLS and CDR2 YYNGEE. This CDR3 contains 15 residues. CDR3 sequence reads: CASSVGPGGTGELFF. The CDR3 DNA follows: TGTGCCAGCAGCGTAGGCCCAGGGGGCACCGGGGAGCTGTTTTTT.

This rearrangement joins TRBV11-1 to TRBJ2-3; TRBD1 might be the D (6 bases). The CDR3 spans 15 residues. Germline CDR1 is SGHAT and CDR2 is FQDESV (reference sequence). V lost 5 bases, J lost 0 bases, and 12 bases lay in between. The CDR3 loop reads CASSQQGSSTDTQYF. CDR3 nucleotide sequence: TGTGCCAGCAGCCAACAGGGCTCTAGCACAGATACGCAGTATTTT.

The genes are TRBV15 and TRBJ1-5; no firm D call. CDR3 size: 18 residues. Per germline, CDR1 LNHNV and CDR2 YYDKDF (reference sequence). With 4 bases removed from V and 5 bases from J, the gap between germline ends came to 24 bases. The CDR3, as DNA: TGTGCCACCAGCAACCCCAGCGGGATTTCGCGGGGTTATCAGCCCCAGCATTTT. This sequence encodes CATSNPSGISRGYQPQHF.

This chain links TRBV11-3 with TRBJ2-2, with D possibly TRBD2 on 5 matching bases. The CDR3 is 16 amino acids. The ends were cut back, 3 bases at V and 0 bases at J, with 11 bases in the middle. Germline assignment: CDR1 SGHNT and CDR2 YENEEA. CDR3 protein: CASSFSGISNTGELFF. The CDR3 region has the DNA TGTGCCAGCAGCTTCTCCGGGATCTCGAACACCGGGGAGCTGTTTTTT. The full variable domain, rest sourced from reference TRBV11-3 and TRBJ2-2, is EAGVVQSPRYKIIEKKQPVAFWCNPISGHNTLYWYLQNLGQGPELLIRYENEEAVDDSQLPKDRFSAERLKGVDSTLKIQPAELGDSAVYLCASSFSGISNTGELFFGEGSRLTVL.

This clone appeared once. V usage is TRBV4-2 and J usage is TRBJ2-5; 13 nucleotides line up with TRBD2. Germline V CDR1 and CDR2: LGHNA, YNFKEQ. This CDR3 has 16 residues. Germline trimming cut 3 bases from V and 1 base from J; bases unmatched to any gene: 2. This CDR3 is CASSQGTSGIQETQYF. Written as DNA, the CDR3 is TGTGCCAGCAGCCAGGGGACTAGCGGGATCCAAGAGACCCAGTACTTC.

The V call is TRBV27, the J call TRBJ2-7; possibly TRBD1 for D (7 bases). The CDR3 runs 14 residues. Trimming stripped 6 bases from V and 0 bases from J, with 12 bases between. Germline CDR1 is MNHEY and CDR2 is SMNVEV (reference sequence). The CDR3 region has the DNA TGTGCCAGCAGCCGGGGGACAGACTCCTACGAGCAGTACTTC. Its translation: CASSRGTDSYEQYF.

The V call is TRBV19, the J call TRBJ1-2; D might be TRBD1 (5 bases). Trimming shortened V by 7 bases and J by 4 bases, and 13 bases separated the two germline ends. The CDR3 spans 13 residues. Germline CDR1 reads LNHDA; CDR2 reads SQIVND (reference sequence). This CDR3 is CASTPRQLYGYTF. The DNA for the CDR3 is TGTGCCAGTACCCCCCGACAGCTCTATGGCTACACCTTC. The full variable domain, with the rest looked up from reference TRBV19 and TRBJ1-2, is DGGITQSPKYLFRKEGQNVTLSCEQNLNHDAMYWYRQDPGQGLRLIYYSQIVNDFQKGDIAEGYSVSREKKESFPLTVTSAQKNPTAFYLCASTPRQLYGYTFGSGTRLTVV.

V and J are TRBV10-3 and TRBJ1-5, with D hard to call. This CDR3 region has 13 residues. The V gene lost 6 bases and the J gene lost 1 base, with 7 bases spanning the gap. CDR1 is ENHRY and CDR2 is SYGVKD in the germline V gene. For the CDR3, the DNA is TGTGCCATCAGGACTGAGAGCAATCAGCCCCAGCATTTT. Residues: CAIRTESNQPQHF.

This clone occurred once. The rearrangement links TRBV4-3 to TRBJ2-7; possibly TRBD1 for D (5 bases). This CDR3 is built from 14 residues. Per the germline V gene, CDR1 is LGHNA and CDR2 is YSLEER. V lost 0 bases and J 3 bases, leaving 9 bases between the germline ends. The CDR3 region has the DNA TGCGCCAGCAGCCAAGAAACAGGACACTACGAGCAGTACTTC. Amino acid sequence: CASSQETGHYEQYF.

The CDR3 is CASSYSGVRGTEAFF. CDR3 nucleotides: TGTGCCAGCAGTTACTCAGGGGTGAGAGGCACTGAAGCTTTCTTT. The rearrangement joins TRBV6-5 to TRBJ1-1; D may be TRBD1 (5 bases). Germline values: CDR1 MNHEY, CDR2 SVGAGI. This CDR3 spans 15 amino acids. V was trimmed by 0 bases and J by 4 bases, leaving 12 bases between them.

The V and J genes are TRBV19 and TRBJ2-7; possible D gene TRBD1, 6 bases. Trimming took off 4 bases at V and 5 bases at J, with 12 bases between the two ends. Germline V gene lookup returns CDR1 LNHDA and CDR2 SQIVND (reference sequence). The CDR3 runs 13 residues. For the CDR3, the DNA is TGTGCCAGTAGTAGGTCAGGGGAAAACGAGCAGTACTTC. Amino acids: CASSRSGENEQYF.